A selection of T cell receptor beta chains follows, all from one sample in a study of shared clonotypes between healthy human individuals. Some clones are missing from TCRdb's copy, which holds only in-frame ones; the method was immunoSEQ multiplex PCR. The sample carries hundreds of thousands of clones, 74% recorded once. Sequencing input: memory CD4+ T cells sorted from blood. Receptors were obtained from a woman aged 25 to 45 in good health. Each CDR3 is given with its conserved first and last residue.

j_call: TRBJ2-1; v_call: TRBV19; cdr3_aa: CARPTDRLAATYNEQFF
j_call: TRBJ1-1; v_call: TRBV7-9; cdr3_aa: CASSFPTYTEAFF
j_call: TRBJ2-1; v_call: TRBV29-1; cdr3_aa: CSVDSGTLYNEQFF
j_call: TRBJ2-7; v_call: TRBV7-2; cdr3_aa: CASSLATGLAASYEQYF
j_call: TRBJ2-7; v_call: TRBV19; cdr3_aa: CASSKPGLAGSEQYF
j_call: TRBJ2-1; v_call: TRBV19; cdr3_aa: CASSTLADNNEQFF
j_call: TRBJ2-7; v_call: TRBV5-1; cdr3_aa: CASSLFPTYEQYF
j_call: TRBJ2-1; v_call: TRBV7-8; cdr3_aa: CASSLGGSRSYNEQFF
j_call: TRBJ2-2; v_call: TRBV5-1; cdr3_aa: CATEREGTGELFF
j_call: TRBJ2-3; v_call: TRBV29-1; cdr3_aa: CSATVGGGRDTQYF
j_call: TRBJ1-3; v_call: TRBV5-4; cdr3_aa: CASSRFGGDTIYF
j_call: TRBJ2-5; v_call: TRBV7-9; cdr3_aa: CASSERWTAGETQYF
j_call: TRBJ1-6; v_call: TRBV2; cdr3_aa: CASNLMMALHF
j_call: TRBJ2-7; v_call: TRBV4-1; cdr3_aa: CASSQDGGTGSSYEQYF
j_call: TRBJ1-5; v_call: TRBV7-9; cdr3_aa: CADRVYSNQPQHF
j_call: TRBJ2-6; v_call: TRBV5-4; cdr3_aa: CASSLLRDSGANVLTF
j_call: TRBJ2-7; v_call: TRBV7-8; cdr3_aa: CASSPGTSAHEQYF
j_call: TRBJ2-2; v_call: TRBV7-8; cdr3_aa: CASSSRGGRELFF
j_call: TRBJ2-3; v_call: TRBV10-1; cdr3_aa: CASSNLRDNTDTQYF
j_call: TRBJ1-4; v_call: TRBV27; cdr3_aa: CASSRRAIGEKLFF
j_call: TRBJ1-5; v_call: TRBV18; cdr3_aa: CASSSDREYQPQHF
j_call: TRBJ2-5; v_call: TRBV18; cdr3_aa: CASSTPTETQYF
j_call: TRBJ1-1; v_call: TRBV15; cdr3_aa: CATSRGVQGGEAFF
j_call: TRBJ2-1; v_call: TRBV2; cdr3_aa: CASSGADPYNEQFF
j_call: TRBJ2-7; v_call: TRBV7-9; cdr3_aa: CASSFSIGEQYF
j_call: TRBJ1-6; v_call: TRBV9; cdr3_aa: CASSERVLGNSPLHF
j_call: TRBJ2-3; v_call: TRBV4-2; cdr3_aa: CASSQTGEGDTQYF
j_call: TRBJ2-5; v_call: TRBV5-1; cdr3_aa: CASSISGTSKETQYF
j_call: TRBJ1-2; v_call: TRBV2; cdr3_aa: CASNTRDRGLVGYTF
j_call: TRBJ1-2; v_call: TRBV28; cdr3_aa: CASSPPLGGHGYTF
j_call: TRBJ2-1; v_call: TRBV7-9; cdr3_aa: CASSLGASGTSYNEQFF
j_call: TRBJ1-2; v_call: TRBV7-8; cdr3_aa: CASSYLRGYGYTF
j_call: TRBJ1-4; v_call: TRBV4-1; cdr3_aa: CASSQVTGPTTNEKLFF
j_call: TRBJ2-3; v_call: TRBV6-5; cdr3_aa: CASSIRWGDTDTQYF
j_call: TRBJ2-1; v_call: TRBV19; cdr3_aa: CASSRPGLAFGEQFF
j_call: TRBJ1-1; v_call: TRBV27; cdr3_aa: CASSLLRGRTFF
j_call: TRBJ2-7; v_call: TRBV6-5; cdr3_aa: CASSSTGSSYEQYF
j_call: TRBJ2-7; v_call: TRBV5-1; cdr3_aa: CASGRDLSYEQYF
j_call: TRBJ2-2; v_call: TRBV5-1; cdr3_aa: CASSVDRANTGELFF
j_call: TRBJ1-4; v_call: TRBV5-1; cdr3_aa: CASMGQGAPGMEKLFF
j_call: TRBJ2-5; v_call: TRBV5-1; cdr3_aa: CASSPSFPAETQYF
j_call: TRBJ1-4; v_call: TRBV4-2; cdr3_aa: CASSQRYEKLFF
j_call: TRBJ1-1; v_call: TRBV27; cdr3_aa: CASSLSIGRDKNTEAFF
j_call: TRBJ2-7; v_call: TRBV6-5; cdr3_aa: CASSYSRTSAYEQYF
j_call: TRBJ2-2; v_call: TRBV9; cdr3_aa: CASSPYDRVATGELFF
j_call: TRBJ1-4; v_call: TRBV2; cdr3_aa: CASSDEQGSNEKLFF
j_call: TRBJ2-5; v_call: TRBV30; cdr3_aa: CASSTWGGETQYF
j_call: TRBJ1-5; v_call: TRBV6-1; cdr3_aa: CASRRDSKNNQPQHF
j_call: TRBJ1-1; v_call: TRBV6-1; cdr3_aa: CASSEVRRATEAFF
j_call: TRBJ1-5; v_call: TRBV11-2; cdr3_aa: CASSLHVGQNQPQHF
j_call: TRBJ1-2; v_call: TRBV28; cdr3_aa: CASTTTGLYNGGYTF
j_call: TRBJ1-4; v_call: TRBV6-1; cdr3_aa: CASSDYSSNEKLFF
j_call: TRBJ2-5; v_call: TRBV5-1; cdr3_aa: CASSFQGDLYQETQYF
j_call: TRBJ1-1; v_call: TRBV7-2; cdr3_aa: CASSLGRATGTEAFF
j_call: TRBJ2-4; v_call: TRBV4-1; cdr3_aa: CASSQPLGLVQNIQYF
j_call: TRBJ2-6; v_call: TRBV6-6; cdr3_aa: CASRVSGANVLTF
j_call: TRBJ2-5; v_call: TRBV28; cdr3_aa: CASSLITGGQETQYF
j_call: TRBJ2-2; v_call: TRBV5-1; cdr3_aa: CASRRGEGPNTGELFF